Included here is one TCR beta chain sequence, with context. Its antigen remains unidentified. The data originate from a study of T cell responses to AZD1222 COVID-19 vaccine. This CDR3 has 12 amino acids. Trimming cost V 4 bases and J 9 bases, with 11 bases left between them. Study-level points and caveats: CD4 TCRs covered the whole spike, strongest at regions 160-218 and 743-854. Repertoires were collected only later (after the peak T cell response had occurred). Targets within unmutated variant regions were reportedly found for nearly half of spike-specific TCRs. The donor group comprised mostly white British people and more females; the analysis possibly underestimated clonal diversity.

Repertoires were generated with immunoSEQ multiplex PCR, while TCRdb's copy carries only in-frame clones and drops some. Among about 120,000 clones listed, about four fifths were seen once. The clonotype was recovered from an adult in good health. The J gene is TRBJ2-3, the V gene TRBV12-3 or TRBV12-4, with a tentative D call TRBD2 (6 bases). The sequences come from peripheral blood, collected on day 0 of AZD1222 vaccination. The CDR3 sequence is CASSSGLNTQYF. CDR3 DNA: TGTGCCAGCAGTTCGGGACTGAACACGCAGTATTTT.